This T cell receptor (beta chain) was sequenced during a study of regulatory T cells in long-lasting Graves disease. This CDR3 is 13 amino acids long. Germline CDR1 MNHEY, CDR2 SVGAGI. Deletions cut 4 bases from V and 4 bases from J, with 11 bases between. On this clonotype: Its antigen is not identified.

iRepertoire HTBI primers and Arm-PCR of CDR3 regions built TCR beta libraries. Using its own MiXCR run on the multiplex PCR reads, TCRdb lists one record per CDR3 protein. This repertoire shows a few hundred thousand distinct CDR3 sequences, roughly 25% found once; its top ten account for 28%. Study-level findings and limits: Segments TRBV28, TRBJ1-2 and TRBJ2-5 showed preferential usage in persistent disease.

Time point indicated: persistent/refractory GD, antithyroid drugs over 5 years with positive TRAb. The TCR library was prepared using RNA isolated from PBMCs. The collection involved drawing around 10 milliliters of peripheral blood into EDTA tubes. The input for sequencing was peripheral blood mononuclear cells (PBMCs), taken when the disease was refractory, from a patient treated with antithyroid drugs. This chain joins TRBV6-5 and TRBJ2-7; weak D call: TRBD1 (6 bases). The clonotype originates from a woman aged 40 to 49 with Graves disease. CDR3 in amino acids: CASSSGTQYEQYF. The CDR3 DNA is TGTGCCAGCAGTTCCGGGACACAGTACGAGCAGTACTTC.